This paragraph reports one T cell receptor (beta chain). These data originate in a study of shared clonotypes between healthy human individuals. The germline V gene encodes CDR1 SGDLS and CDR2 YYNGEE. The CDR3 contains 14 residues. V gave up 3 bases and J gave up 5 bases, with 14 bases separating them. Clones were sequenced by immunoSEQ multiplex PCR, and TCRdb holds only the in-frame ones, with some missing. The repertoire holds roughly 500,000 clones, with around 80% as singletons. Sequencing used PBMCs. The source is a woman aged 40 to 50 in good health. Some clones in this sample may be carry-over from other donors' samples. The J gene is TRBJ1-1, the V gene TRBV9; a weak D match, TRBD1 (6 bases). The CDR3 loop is CASSGTGGHTEAFF. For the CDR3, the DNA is TGTGCCAGCAGCGGGACGGGGGGGCATACTGAAGCTTTCTTT. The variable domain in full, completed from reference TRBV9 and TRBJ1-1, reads DSGVTQTPKHLITATGQRVTLRCSPRSGDLSVYWYQQSLDQGLQFLIQYYNGEERAKGNILERFSAQQFPDLHSELNLSSLELGDSALYFCASSGTGGHTEAFFGQGTRLTVV.